This T cell receptor (beta chain) is from a study of post-analysis software for immune sequencing data. Study-wide findings and caveats: Patients showed TRBV5-6, TRBV5-1 and TRBV20-1 among five TRBV segments more frequent than in controls.

Every TCR beta cDNA library bore unique molecular identifiers. TCRdb recomputed calls from the PCR reads with MiXCR, one row per CDR3 protein. This table has about 380,000 distinct CDR3 sequences, about a third appearing once. Germline V gene sequence: CDR1 SGHAT, CDR2 FQDESV (reference sequence). Trimming removed 1 base from V and 5 bases from J; junction bases left unmatched: 6. The CDR3 covers 16 residues. As regards this clonotype: As yet, its antigen is unknown.

The specimen sequenced was blood. The V and J genes are TRBV11-1 and TRBJ2-1; TRBD2 matches at 9 bases. The clonotype was recovered from a girl aged 10-17 years with multiple sclerosis. CDR3 loop: CASSLVAGGYDNEQFF. CDR3 DNA sequence: TGTGCCAGCAGCTTAGTTGCGGGGGGGTACGACAATGAGCAGTTCTTC.